This section outlines one T cell receptor beta chain sequence together with its context. Its antigen is not yet known. Per-base quality was not reported, and no clone a single base away is much larger than it. In total, 600 or so healthy bone marrow donors made up the cohort. At the time of sampling, every cohort member was nominally healthy, though immune exposures that went unrecorded were likely present. Of the approximately 700 cohort members, 289 had a positive CMV serostatus and roughly 370 had a negative one, while no CMV serostatus was recorded for the donor. A peripheral blood sample was collected from each donor, and TCR beta sequencing was performed on peripheral blood mononuclear cells. Genomic DNA was extracted from the blood cell samples with the Qiagen DNeasy Blood Extraction Kit. Trimming leaves V shorter by 0 bases and J shorter by 10 bases, with the junction holding 2 bases beyond the gene matches. CDR1 and CDR2, per the germline V gene (reference sequence), are MNHEY and SMNVEV. The CDR3 spans 14 residues, from the cysteine through the phenylalanine. Just CDR3 DNA is preserved here, 42 bases in frame from base 1.

The data were obtained in a study of cytomegalovirus exposure and HLA in healthy donors (dated by TCRdb to the late 2010s). Some background on the complete study: In an earlier analysis of some 550 of the donors, less than 350 Gb of sequence data and some 100 million unique TCR beta sequences from about 179 million T cells were reported. Roughly 300 gigabases of sequencing data and 70 million to 95 million unique TCR sequences made up an early release that covered fewer than 650 HLA-typed donors. Among the roughly 400 genotyped donors, around 81% belonged to the genetic ancestry cluster associated with self-reported Caucasian donors. The study aimed to test whether signatures of past pathogen exposure could be identified by cataloging public T cell receptors. Using immunosequencing, the study profiled T cell repertoires from 500 to 800 subjects and related those repertoires to cytomegalovirus serostatus. In addition to the first cohort of 650 to 800 subjects, a separate validation cohort of approximately 130 different subjects was used. To predict cytomegalovirus infection status, the study combined high-throughput TCR immunosequencing, statistical association of individual TCRs with disease status, and machine learning. A later analysis re-analyzed previously published TCR beta repertoires from roughly 690 donors and added high-resolution HLA genotyping to study TCR occurrence patterns. Rather than using new phenotypic data, the later analysis identified candidate immune exposures from TCR beta sequences and from how often those sequences occurred across donors. In an earlier analysis of more than 550 of the donors, high-throughput TCR beta sequencing was used to judge whether each TCR beta V gene segment behaved as functional or pseudogenic. Donor age, sex, ethnicity and CMV serostatus were compiled together with the repertoire data. In a later genetic analysis, genome-wide SNP genotypes for 398 of the 666 donors were used, and that subset was treated as a discovery cohort. All discovery cohort repertoires had been generated on a single sequencing platform. Both class I and class II loci were covered by HLA typing, at four-digit resolution. Typing coverage differed by locus: A, B, C, DRB1 and DQB1 were typed in roughly 620-630 donors, DQA1 in roughly 510, DPA1 in some 600, and DPB1 in 450 to 480. Roughly 5 DR-DQ haplotypes were treated as single units for association and clustering because of strong linkage in the cohort. Among over 350 genotyped donors of the cohort, an average of about 240,000 unique TCR beta nucleotide sequences were sequenced per donor, around 20% of them non-productive.

Study-level results and caveats: Most CMV-associated TCR beta chains appeared to be HLA-restricted in a later analysis, and the HLA associations seemed to be driven largely by CMV exposure. The classifier was reported to diagnose cytomegalovirus status with high specificity and sensitivity in both the original and validation cohorts. In vitro tests confirmed that a few of the cytomegalovirus-associated TCR beta chains recognize cytomegalovirus antigens. The authors suggested that the approach could potentially be generalized to other disease states and immunological phenotypes. A total of 150 to 200 TCR beta chains were listed by the study as associated with cytomegalovirus. While some public TCRs were present in many individuals, most TCR sequences turned up only very rarely across donors. In this cohort, only TCR beta chains were sequenced, and detectable features were limited by the absence of alpha or paired-chain data. A later analysis associated 15,000 to 20,000 TCR beta sequences with specific HLA alleles at a false discovery rate of 0.05. Because counts were too low, roughly 17 rarely observed V segments, including chromosome 9 orphons, were left out of the earlier analysis of some 640 of the donors. According to a later analysis, parvovirus B19, influenza, CMV and Epstein-Barr virus appeared linked to several top co-occurrence clusters. A later genetic analysis associated a missense DCLRE1C variant with V-gene and J-gene trimming of TCR beta chains, and an independent cohort replicated the association. Because HLA typing was missing for some donors at each locus, association tests included only the typed subset. When HLA alleles, especially DR and DQ, strongly co-occurred, attributing TCR associations to individual alleles was difficult. Immune exposure information for the cohort was limited to CMV serostatus. Linkage disequilibrium might explain the correlated functional status among segregating V segments, but an unknown experimental factor could not be excluded. A group of highly shared sequence variants was considered likely to be a technical artifact of the sequencing pipeline. A later genetic analysis reported fewer N-insertions in productive TCRs among donors in an Asian-associated ancestry cluster than the roughly 720-donor mean. In a later analysis, HLA-associated TCR beta chains showed more clonal expansion and lower generation probabilities than non-associated chains that were equally common. Presence/absence analyses assumed roughly uniform sequencing depth across donors, an assumption that may not hold. Because the 87-base-pair reads could not distinguish some IMGT-functional V segments, including TRBV6-2 and TRBV6-3, those segments were excluded. A further reported finding was that TCR beta sequences accurately predicted the HLA-A and HLA-B alleles for most subjects in the first cohort. Broadly in line with IMGT annotations, most TCR beta V segments showed up in productive rearrangements about 90% or about 30% of the time in an earlier analysis of 587 of the donors. A later analysis found that TCR association rates varied across HLA loci, with DRB1 alleles showing the most associated TCRs and HLA-C alleles the fewest.

The method was the immunoSEQ multiplex PCR assay. For the multiplex PCR, a mixture combining 60 forward primers for TCR Vbeta segments and 13 reverse primers for TCR Jbeta segments was used. The CDR3 region of rearranged TCR beta genes was amplified from genomic DNA with a multiplex PCR assay. The Illumina HiSeq System was used to sequence the amplified TCR beta libraries as 87-base-pair reads. In the paper's pipeline: Across the roughly 700 repertoires, a later analysis counted about 81 million unique TCR beta chains, 9.5 million to 12 million of which were shared by at least two donors. Raw reads were error-corrected and collapsed into unique sequences by a nearest-neighbor algorithm in which closely related sequences were merged to remove PCR and sequencing errors. CDR3 sequences were aligned to IMGT reference sequences to assign V, D and J gene segments. For a sequence to be retained, at least a six-nucleotide match to both a V gene segment and a J gene segment was required. Rearrangements were called productive when the CDR3 lacked stop codons and stayed in frame with V and J; all others were non-productive. CDR3 was defined according to IMGT convention as the region running from the second conserved V-encoded cysteine to the conserved J-encoded phenylalanine. The earlier analysis of more than 450 of the donors excluded sequences that lacked an unambiguous match to a single V gene segment. In an earlier analysis of 450 to 700 of the donors, V segments were called functional above 56.7% productive rearrangements and were called segregating when the between-donor standard deviation exceeded 5%. To diagnose cytomegalovirus status from the catalog of TCR beta chain sequences, a statistical classification framework was built. In a later analysis, V and J genes were assigned by comparing TCR nucleotide sequences against IMGT/GENE-DB human TR gene sequences. A later analysis assigned CDR3 sequences and most-parsimonious VDJ recombination scenarios with the TCRdist pipeline. In a later analysis, each TCR beta chain was defined by its CDR3 amino acid sequence together with its V-gene family, and reads without a unique V-gene family were excluded. In a later analysis, some 600 highly shared, low-generation-probability nucleotide sequences were removed to address suspected cross-contamination and a sequencing artifact. For each public chain, a later analysis derived a clonal expansion index from normalized ranks of inferred template counts within each repertoire. In a later analysis, generation probabilities were computed using a VDJ recombination model fitted to out-of-frame rearrangements, and the results were checked against IGoR. Hypergeometric tests were used in a later analysis to score TCR-TCR, TCR-HLA and TCR-CMV co-occurrence, with a repertoire-size bias correction applied to the TCR pairs. In a later analysis, false discovery rates were estimated by permuting HLA or CMV assignments 20 times. A later analysis grouped co-occurring TCRs with DBSCAN, adding TCRdist sequence similarity when clustering within HLA-allele-positive subsets. Repertoires with fewer than 30,000 or more than 120,000 public chains were left out of co-occurrence clustering, as were five repertoires with anomalous nucleotide sharing. In its TCRdb copy, this immuneACCESS table keeps in-frame sequences only and misses some clones. Where compared with another copy, unresolved V genes explain less than half of these, and the others have no known cause. The DNA was the basis for D and trimming; V, J and clone size are from that table. In this sample the table shows under 75,000 clones, 70% to 75% of which occur a single time. The top ten clones comprise roughly 10% of the sample.

The source material was PBMCs. The source of this sequence is a human donor in good health. Recombination linked TRBV27 to TRBJ2-2, and 10 junction bases match TRBD1. The sequenced DNA is TGTGCCAGCAGTTTATCGGGACAGGGGAAGGAGCTGTTTTTT. It codes for CASSLSGQGKELFF.